This TCR beta chain came from a study of beta chain features in type 1 diabetes. The entirety of the isolated RNA underwent reverse transcription, so expressed TCRB transcripts were sequenced. Some clones are missing from TCRdb's copy, which holds only in-frame ones; the method was immunoSEQ multiplex PCR. This sample has approximately 41,000 clones, with approximately 61% found just once. This clone was recorded a few times. No antigen is known for it. V was shortened by 2 bases and J by 5 bases, with 7 bases between the two germline ends. This CDR3 region has 13 residues. Per germline, CDR1 SGHRS and CDR2 YFSETQ. General observations from the study: Moderate yet significant TCRB CDR3 shortening was seen in Type 1 diabetes patients in all four CD4+ subsets.

This receptor was obtained from a man aged 30-40 years with type 1 diabetes. Some clones in this sample may be carry-over from other donors' samples. The chain links TRBV5-1 to TRBJ2-2, with no clear D. The sample consisted of Tregs from blood. CDR3 sequence reads: CASSFVRTGELFF. In DNA, the CDR3 is TGCGCCAGCAGCTTCGTGAGGACCGGGGAGCTGTTTTTT.